What follows is one TCR beta chain and its context. What it binds is unknown. Assay: immunoSEQ multiplex PCR; the TCRdb copy retains only in-frame clones and omits some. The sample has just over 40,000 clones, around 88% seen once. These data come from a study of T cells in narcolepsy. Findings and caveats of the study: Healthy controls reportedly lacked the autoreactive clonotypes serially found in patients' blood. No autoreactive T cell clone sequences appeared in some memory CD4+ repertoires.

Germline CDR1 reads SQVTM; CDR2 reads ANQGSEA. The CDR3 loop spans 13 amino acids. The junction had 10 bases not matched to a gene; V was cut back by 5 bases and J by 8 bases. This TCR came from a human donor with narcolepsy. The V call is TRBV29-1, the J call TRBJ2-3, with 7 bases matching TRBD2. Specimen: CD45RA- memory CD4+ T cells from PBMCs. CDR3 sequence: CSVRMGEGGTQYF. The CDR3, as DNA: TGCAGCGTTCGGATGGGGGAGGGTGGTACGCAGTATTTT.